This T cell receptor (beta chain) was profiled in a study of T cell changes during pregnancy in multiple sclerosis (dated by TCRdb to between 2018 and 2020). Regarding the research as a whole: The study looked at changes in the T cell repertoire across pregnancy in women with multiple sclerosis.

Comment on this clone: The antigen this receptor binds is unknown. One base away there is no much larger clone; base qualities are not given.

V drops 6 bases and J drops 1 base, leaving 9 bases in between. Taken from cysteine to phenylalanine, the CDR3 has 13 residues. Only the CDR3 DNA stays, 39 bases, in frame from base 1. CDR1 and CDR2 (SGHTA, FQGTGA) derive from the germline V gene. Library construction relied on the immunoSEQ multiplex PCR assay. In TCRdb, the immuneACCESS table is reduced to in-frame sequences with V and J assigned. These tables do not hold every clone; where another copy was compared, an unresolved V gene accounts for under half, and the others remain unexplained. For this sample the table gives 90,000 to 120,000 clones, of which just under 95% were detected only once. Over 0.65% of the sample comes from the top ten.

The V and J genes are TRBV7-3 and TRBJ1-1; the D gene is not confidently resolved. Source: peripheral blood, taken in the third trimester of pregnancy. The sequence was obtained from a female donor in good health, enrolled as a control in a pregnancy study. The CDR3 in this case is CASRIDANTEAFF. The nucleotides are TGTGCCAGCAGGATAGATGCGAACACTGAAGCTTTCTTT.